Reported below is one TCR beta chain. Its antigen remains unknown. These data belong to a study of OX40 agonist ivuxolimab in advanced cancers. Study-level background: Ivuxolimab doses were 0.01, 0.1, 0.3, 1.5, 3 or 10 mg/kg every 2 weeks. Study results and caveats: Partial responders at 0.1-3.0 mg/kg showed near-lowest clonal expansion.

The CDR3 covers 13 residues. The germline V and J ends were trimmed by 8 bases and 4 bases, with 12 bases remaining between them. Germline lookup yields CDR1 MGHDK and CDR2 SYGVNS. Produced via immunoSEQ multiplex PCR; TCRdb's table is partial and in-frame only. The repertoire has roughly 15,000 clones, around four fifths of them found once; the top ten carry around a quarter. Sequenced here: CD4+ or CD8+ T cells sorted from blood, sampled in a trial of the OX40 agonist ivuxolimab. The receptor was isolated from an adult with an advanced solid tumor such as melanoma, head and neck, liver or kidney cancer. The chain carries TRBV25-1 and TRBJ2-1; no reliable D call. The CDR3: CASFEPQYNEQFF. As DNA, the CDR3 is TGTGCCAGCTTTGAACCTCAGTACAATGAGCAGTTCTTC.